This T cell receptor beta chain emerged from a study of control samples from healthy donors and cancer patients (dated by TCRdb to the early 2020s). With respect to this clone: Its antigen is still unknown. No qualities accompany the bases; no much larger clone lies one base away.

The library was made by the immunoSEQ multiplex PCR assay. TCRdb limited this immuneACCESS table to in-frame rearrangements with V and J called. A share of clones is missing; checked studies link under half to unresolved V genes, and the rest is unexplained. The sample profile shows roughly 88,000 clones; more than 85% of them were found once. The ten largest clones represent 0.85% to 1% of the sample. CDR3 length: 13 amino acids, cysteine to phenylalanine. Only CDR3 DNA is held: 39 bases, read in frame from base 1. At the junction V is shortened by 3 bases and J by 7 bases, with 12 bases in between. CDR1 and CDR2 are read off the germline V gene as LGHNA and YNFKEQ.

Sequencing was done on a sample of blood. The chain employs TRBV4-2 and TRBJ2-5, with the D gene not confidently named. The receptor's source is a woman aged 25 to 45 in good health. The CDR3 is CASSQALRGTQYF. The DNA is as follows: TGTGCCAGCAGCCAGGCTTTAAGAGGGACCCAGTACTTC.